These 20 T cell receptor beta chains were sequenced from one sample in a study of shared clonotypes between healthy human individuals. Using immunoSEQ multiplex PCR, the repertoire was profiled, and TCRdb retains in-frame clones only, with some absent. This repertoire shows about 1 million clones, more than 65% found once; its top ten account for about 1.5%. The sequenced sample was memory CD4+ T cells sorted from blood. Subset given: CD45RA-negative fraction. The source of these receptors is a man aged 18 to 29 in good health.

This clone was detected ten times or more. The CDR3 protein is CASRSTGVGNTIYF. The CDR3 DNA reads as TGTGCCAGCAGGTCCACAGGGGTTGGAAACACCATATATTTT. The chain links TRBV5-4 to TRBJ1-3; 7 bases are shared with TRBD1. The germline CDR1 and CDR2 sequences are SGHNT and YYREEE (reference sequence). Trimming removed 5 bases from V and 3 bases from J; junction bases left unmatched: 5. CDR3 length equals 14 residues.

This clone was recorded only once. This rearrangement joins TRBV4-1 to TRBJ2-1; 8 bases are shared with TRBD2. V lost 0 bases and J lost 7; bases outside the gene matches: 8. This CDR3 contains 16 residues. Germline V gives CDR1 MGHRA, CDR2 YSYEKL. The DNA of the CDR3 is TGCGCCAGCAGCCAAGAAGGGGGACTAGTGAGGAATGAGCAGTTCTTC. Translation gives CASSQEGGLVRNEQFF.

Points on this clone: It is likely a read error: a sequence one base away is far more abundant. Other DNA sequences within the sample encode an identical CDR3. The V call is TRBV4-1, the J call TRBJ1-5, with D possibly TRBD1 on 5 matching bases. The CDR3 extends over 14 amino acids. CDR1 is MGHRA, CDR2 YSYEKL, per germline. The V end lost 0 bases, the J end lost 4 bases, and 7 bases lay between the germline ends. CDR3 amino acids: CASSQESGNQPQHF. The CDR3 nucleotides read TGCGCCAGCAGCCAAGAGTCAGGGAATCAGCCCCAGCATTTT.

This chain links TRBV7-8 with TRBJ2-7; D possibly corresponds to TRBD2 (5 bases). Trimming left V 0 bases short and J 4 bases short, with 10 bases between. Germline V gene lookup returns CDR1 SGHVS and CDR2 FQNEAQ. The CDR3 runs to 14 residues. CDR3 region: CASSLAPSGYEQYF. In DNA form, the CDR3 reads TGTGCCAGCAGCTTAGCGCCCAGCGGTTACGAGCAGTACTTC.

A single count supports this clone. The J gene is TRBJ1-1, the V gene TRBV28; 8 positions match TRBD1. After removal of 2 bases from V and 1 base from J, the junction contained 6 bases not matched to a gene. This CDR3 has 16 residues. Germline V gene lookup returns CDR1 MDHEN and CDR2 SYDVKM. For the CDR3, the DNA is TGTGCCAGCAGTTTAAGCCAGGGGGCGGGGAACACTGAAGCTTTCTTT. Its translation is CASSLSQGAGNTEAFF.

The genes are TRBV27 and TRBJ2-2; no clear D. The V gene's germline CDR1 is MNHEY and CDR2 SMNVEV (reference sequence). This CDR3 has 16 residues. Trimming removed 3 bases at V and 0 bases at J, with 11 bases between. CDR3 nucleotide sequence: TGTGCCAGCAGTTTTTGGGCAGGATCGAACACCGGGGAGCTGTTTTTT. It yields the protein CASSFWAGSNTGELFF.

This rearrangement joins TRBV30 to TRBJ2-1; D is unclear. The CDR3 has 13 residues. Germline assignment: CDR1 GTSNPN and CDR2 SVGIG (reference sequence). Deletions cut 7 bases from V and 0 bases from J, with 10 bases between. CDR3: CASGRHSYNEQFF. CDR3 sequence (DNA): TGTGCCTCGGGCCGCCACTCCTACAATGAGCAGTTCTTC. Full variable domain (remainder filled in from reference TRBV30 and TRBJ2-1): SQTIHQWPATLVQPVGSPLSLECTVEGTSNPNLYWYRQAAGRGLQLLFYSVGIGQISSEVPQNLSASRPQDRQFILSSKKLLLSDSGFYLCASGRHSYNEQFFGPGTRLTVL.

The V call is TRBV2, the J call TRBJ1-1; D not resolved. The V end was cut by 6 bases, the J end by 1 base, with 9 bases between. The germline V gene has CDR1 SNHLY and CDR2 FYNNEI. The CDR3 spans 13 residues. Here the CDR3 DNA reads TGTGCCAGCAGAATCGAGACGAACACTGAAGCTTTCTTT. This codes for CASRIETNTEAFF.

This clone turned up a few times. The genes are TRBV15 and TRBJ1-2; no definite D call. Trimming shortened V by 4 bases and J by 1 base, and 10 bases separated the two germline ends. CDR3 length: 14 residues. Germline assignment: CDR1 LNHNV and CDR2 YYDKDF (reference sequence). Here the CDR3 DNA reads TGTGCCACCAGCACCGGGCATTTTAACTATGGCTACACCTTC. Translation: CATSTGHFNYGYTF.

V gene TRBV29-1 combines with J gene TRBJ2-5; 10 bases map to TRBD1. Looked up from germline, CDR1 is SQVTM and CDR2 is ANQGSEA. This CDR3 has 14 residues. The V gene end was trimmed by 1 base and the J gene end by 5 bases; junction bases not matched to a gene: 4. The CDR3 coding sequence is TGCAGCGTTGAAGCGACAGGGGGCACGGAGACCCAGTACTTC. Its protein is CSVEATGGTETQYF.

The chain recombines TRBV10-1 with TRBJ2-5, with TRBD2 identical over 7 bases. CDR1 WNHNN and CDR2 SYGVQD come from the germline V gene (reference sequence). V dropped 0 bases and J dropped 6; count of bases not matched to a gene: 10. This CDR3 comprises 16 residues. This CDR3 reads CASSESGWEGLKTQYF. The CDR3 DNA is TGCGCCAGCAGTGAGTCCGGTTGGGAGGGCCTAAAGACCCAGTACTTC.

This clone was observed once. This CDR3 reads CASRKDPGTPYEQYF. In DNA form, the CDR3 reads TGTGCCAGCAGGAAAGATCCCGGGACACCCTACGAGCAGTACTTC. V is TRBV2 and J is TRBJ2-7; D might be TRBD1 (6 bases). This CDR3 region has 15 residues. V was shortened by 6 bases and J by 2 bases, with 17 bases between the two germline ends. The germline gives CDR1 SNHLY, CDR2 FYNNEI.

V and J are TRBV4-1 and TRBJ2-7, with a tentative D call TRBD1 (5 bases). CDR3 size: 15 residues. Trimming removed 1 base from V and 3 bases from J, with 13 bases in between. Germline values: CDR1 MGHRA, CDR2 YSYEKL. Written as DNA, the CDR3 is TGCGCCAGCAGCCAAGGATTGCAGGGCGGCTACGAGCAGTACTTC. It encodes CASSQGLQGGYEQYF.

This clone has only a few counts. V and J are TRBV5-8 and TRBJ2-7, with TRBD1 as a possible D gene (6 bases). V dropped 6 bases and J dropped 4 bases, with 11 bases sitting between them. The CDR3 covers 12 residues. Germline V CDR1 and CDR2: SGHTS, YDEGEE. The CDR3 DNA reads TGTGCCAGCACCCTGGACAGTTACGAGCAGTACTTC. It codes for CASTLDSYEQYF.

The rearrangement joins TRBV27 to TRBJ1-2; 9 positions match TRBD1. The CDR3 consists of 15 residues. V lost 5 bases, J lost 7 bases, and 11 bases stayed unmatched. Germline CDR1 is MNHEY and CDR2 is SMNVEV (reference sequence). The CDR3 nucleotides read TGTGCCAGCAGTCGAGCCAACACAGGGGGCTTTGGCTACACCTTC. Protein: CASSRANTGGFGYTF.

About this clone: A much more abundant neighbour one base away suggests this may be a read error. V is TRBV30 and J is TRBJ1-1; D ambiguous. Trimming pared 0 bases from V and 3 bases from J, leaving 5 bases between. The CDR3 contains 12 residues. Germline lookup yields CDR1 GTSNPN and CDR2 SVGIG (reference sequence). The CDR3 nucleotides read TGTGCCTGGAGTGTACAGTACACTGAAGCTTTCTTT. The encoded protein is CAWSVQYTEAFF.

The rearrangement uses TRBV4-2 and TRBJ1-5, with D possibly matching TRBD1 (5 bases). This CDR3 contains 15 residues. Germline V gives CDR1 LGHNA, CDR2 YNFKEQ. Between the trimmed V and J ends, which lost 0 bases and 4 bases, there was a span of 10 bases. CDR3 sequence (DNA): TGTGCCAGCAGCCAAGATGCGGCAGGGAATCAGCCCCAGCATTTT. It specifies CASSQDAAGNQPQHF.

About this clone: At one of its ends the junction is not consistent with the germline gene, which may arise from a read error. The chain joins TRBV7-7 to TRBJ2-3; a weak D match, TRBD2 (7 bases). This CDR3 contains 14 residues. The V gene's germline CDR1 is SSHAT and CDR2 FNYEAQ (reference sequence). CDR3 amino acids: CASSQQGGGDTQYF. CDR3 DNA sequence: TGTGCTAGCAGCCAACAAGGGGGGGGAGATACGCAGTATTTT.

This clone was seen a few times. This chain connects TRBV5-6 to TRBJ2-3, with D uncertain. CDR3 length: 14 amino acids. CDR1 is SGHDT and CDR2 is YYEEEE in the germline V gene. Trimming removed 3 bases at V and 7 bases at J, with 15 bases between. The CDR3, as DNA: TGTGCCAGCAGCTCCTCCAGAGTGATCTATACGCAGTATTTT. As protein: CASSSSRVIYTQYF.

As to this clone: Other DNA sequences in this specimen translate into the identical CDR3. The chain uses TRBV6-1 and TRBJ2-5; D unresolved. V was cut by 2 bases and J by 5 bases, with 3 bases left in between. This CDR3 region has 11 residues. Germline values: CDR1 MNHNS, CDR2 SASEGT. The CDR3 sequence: CASSESETQYF. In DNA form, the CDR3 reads TGTGCCAGCAGTGAAAGCGAGACCCAGTACTTC.